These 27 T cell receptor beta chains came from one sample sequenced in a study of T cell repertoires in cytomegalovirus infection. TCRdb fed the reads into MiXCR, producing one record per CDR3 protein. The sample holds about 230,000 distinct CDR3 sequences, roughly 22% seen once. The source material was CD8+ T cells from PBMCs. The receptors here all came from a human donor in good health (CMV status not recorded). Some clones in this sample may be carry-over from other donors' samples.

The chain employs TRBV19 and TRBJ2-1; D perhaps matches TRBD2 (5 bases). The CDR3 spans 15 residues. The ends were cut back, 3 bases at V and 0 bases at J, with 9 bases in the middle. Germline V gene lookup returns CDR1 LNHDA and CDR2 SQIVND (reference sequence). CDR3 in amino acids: CASSIGLSSYNEQFF. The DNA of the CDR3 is TGTGCCAGTAGTATTGGACTTAGCTCCTACAATGAGCAGTTCTTC.

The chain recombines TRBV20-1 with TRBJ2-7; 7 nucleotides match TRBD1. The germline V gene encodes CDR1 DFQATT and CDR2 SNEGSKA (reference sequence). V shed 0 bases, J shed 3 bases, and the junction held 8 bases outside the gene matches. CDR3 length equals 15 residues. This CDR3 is CSARDRTGADYEQYF. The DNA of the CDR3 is TGCAGTGCTAGAGATCGTACAGGGGCAGACTACGAGCAGTACTTC.

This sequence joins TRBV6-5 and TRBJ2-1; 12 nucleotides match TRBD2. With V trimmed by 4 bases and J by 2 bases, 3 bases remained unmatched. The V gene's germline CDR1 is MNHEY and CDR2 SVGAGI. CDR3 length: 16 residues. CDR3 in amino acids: CASSSGLAGTYNEQFF. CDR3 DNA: TGTGCCAGCAGTTCAGGACTAGCGGGGACCTACAATGAGCAGTTCTTC.

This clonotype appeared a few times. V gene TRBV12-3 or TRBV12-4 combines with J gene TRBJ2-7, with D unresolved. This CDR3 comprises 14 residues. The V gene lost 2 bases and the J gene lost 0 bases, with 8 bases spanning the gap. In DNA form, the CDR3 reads TGTGCCAGCAGTTTAATCGCGTCCTCCTACGAGCAGTACTTC. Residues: CASSLIASSYEQYF.

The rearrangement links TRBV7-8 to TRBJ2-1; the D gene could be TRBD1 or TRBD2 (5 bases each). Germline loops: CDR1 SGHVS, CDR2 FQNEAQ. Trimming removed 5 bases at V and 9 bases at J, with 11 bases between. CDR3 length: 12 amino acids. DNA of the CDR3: TGTGCCAGCAGCCCCGTGGGGACTGAGCAGTTCTTC. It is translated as CASSPVGTEQFF.

CDR3 bases: TGTGCCAGCAGTTTTCTGGGACCAGGGGACACTGAAGCTTTCTTT. Translating gives CASSFLGPGDTEAFF. This chain uses TRBV28 with TRBJ1-1; D is possibly TRBD1 (6 bases). This CDR3 has 15 residues. Germline values: CDR1 MDHEN, CDR2 SYDVKM. The V gene lost 3 bases and the J gene lost 3 bases, with 14 bases spanning the gap.

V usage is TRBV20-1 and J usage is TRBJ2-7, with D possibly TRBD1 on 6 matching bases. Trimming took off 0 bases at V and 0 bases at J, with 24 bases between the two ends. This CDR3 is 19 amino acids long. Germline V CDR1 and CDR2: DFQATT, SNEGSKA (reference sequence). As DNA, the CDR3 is TGCAGTGCTAGAGATCTCTATAGGGACATGACACCCTCCTCCTACGAGCAGTACTTC. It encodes CSARDLYRDMTPSSYEQYF.

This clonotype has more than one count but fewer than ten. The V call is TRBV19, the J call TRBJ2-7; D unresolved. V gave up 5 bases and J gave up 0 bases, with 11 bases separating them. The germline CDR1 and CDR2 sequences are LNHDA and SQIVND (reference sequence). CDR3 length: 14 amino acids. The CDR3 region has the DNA TGTGCCAGTAGTGGTGACACCTTCTCCTACGAGCAGTACTTC. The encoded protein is CASSGDTFSYEQYF.

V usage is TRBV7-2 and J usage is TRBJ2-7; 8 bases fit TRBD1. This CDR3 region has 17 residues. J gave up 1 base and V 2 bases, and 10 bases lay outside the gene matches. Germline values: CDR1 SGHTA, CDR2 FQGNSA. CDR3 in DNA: TGTGCCAGCAGCTTAATTACCCCAGGGGGCGCATCCTACGAGCAGTACTTC. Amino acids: CASSLITPGGASYEQYF.

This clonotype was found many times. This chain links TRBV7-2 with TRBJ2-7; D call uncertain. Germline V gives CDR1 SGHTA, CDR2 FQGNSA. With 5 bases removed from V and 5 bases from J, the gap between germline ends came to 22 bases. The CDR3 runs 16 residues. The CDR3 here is CASSKPDDIPEDEQYF. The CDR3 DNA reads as TGTGCCAGCAGCAAACCCGACGACATACCCGAGGACGAGCAGTACTTC.

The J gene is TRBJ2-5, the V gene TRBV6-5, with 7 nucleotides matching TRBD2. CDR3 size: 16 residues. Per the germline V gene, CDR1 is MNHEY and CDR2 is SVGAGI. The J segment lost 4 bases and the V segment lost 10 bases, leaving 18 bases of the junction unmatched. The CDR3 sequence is CATLGPAGPPSETQYF. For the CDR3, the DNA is TGTGCCACCCTGGGACCAGCGGGACCCCCTTCAGAGACCCAGTACTTC.

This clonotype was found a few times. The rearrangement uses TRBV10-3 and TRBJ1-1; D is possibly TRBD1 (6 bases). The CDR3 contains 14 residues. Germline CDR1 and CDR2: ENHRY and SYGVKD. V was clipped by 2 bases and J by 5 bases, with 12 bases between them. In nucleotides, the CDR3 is TGTGCCATCAGTGAGGAGGGGCAGGGGACTGAAGCTTTCTTT. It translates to CAISEEGQGTEAFF.

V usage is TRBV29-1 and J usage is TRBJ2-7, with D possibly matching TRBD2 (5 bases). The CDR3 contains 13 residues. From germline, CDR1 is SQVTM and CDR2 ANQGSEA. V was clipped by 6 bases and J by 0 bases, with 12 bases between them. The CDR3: CSVFTADSYEQYF. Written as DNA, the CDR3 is TGCAGCGTCTTTACAGCGGACTCCTACGAGCAGTACTTC.

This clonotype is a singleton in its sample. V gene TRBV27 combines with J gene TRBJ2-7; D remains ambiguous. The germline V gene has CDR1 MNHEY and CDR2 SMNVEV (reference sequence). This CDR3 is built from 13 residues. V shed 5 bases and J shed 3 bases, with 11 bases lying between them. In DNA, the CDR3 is TGTGCCAGCAGTATCACAGAGAACTACGAGCAGTACTTC. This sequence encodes CASSITENYEQYF.

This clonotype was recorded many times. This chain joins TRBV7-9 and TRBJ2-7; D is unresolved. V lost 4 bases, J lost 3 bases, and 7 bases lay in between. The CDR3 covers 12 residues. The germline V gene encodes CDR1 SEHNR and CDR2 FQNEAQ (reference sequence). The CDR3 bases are TGTGCCAGCAGCTCGACGGTCTACGAGCAGTACTTC. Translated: CASSSTVYEQYF.

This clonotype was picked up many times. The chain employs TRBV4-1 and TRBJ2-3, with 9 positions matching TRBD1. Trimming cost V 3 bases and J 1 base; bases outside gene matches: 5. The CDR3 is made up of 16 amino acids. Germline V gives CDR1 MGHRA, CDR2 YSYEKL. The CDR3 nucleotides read TGCGCCAGCAGCCAGACAGGGGGACAGGGCACAGATACGCAGTATTTT. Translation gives CASSQTGGQGTDTQYF.

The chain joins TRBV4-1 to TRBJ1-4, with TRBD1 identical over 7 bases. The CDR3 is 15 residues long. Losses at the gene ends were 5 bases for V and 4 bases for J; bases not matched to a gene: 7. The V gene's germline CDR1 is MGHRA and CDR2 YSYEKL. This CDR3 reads CASSDTGAINEKLFF. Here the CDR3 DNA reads TGCGCCAGCAGCGATACAGGGGCCATTAATGAAAAACTGTTTTTT.

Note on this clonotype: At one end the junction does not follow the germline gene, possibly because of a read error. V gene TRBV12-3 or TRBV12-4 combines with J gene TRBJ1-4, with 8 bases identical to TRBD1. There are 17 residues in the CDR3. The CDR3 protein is CAGSFPGTGPTNEKLFF. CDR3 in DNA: TGTGCCGGCAGTTTCCCCGGGACAGGCCCAACTAATGAAAAACTGTTTTTT.

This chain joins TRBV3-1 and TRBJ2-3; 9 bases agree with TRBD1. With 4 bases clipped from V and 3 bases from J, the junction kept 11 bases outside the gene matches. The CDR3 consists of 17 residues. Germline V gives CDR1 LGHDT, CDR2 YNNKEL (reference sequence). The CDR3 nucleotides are TGTGCCAGCAGCCCCAGCCTAATAGACAGGGGGACAGATACGCAGTATTTT. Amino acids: CASSPSLIDRGTDTQYF.

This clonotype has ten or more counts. The CDR3 protein is CASSSGTSGDPTDTQYF. As DNA, the CDR3 is TGTGCCAGCAGTTCCGGGACTAGCGGGGATCCCACAGATACGCAGTATTTT. V gene TRBV6-6 combines with J gene TRBJ2-3; 13 bases are shared with TRBD2. The CDR3 spans 17 residues. The germline gives CDR1 MNHNY, CDR2 SVGAGI (reference sequence). Unmatched junction bases numbered 6, after V lost 4 bases and J lost 2 bases.

The CDR3 spells CASSPGLPETQYF. The CDR3 DNA sequence: TGTGCCAGCAGCCCGGGACTCCCAGAGACCCAGTACTTC. The chain couples TRBV7-4 to TRBJ2-5, with a tentative D call TRBD2 (6 bases). Per germline, CDR1 SGHVT and CDR2 SQSDAQ. The ends were cut back, 5 bases at V and 4 bases at J, with 11 bases in the middle. The CDR3 contains 13 residues.

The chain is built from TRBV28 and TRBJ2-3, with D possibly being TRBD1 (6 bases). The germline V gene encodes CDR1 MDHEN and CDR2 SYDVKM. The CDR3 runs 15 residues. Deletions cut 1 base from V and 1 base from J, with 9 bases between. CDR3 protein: CASSLSGVGTDTQYF. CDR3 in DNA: TGTGCCAGCAGTTTATCAGGGGTTGGCACAGATACGCAGTATTTT.

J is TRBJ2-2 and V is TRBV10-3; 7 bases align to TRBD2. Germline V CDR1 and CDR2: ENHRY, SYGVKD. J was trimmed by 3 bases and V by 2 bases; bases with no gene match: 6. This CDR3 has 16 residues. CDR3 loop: CAISEGERGYTGELFF. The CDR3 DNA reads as TGTGCCATCAGTGAGGGAGAGCGGGGTTACACCGGGGAGCTGTTTTTT.

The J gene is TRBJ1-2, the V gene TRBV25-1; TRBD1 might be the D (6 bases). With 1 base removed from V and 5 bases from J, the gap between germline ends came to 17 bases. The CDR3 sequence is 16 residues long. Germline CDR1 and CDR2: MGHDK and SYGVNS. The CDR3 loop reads CASSESSGEDFYGYTF. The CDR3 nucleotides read TGTGCCAGCAGTGAATCGTCAGGGGAGGACTTTTATGGCTACACCTTC.

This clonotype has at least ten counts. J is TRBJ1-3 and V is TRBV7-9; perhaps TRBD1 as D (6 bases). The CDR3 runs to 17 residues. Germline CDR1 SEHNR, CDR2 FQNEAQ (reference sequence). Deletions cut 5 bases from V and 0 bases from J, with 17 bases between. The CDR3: CASSPPLGAASGNTIYF. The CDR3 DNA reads TGTGCCAGCAGCCCCCCTCTGGGGGCGGCCTCTGGAAACACCATATATTTT.

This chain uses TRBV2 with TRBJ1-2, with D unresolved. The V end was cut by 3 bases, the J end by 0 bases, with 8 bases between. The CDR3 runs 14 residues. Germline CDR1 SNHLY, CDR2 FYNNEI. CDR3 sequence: CASSEGNSNYGYTF. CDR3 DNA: TGTGCCAGCAGTGAGGGCAACTCTAACTATGGCTACACCTTC. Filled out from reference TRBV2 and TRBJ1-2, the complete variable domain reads EPEVTQTPSHQVTQMGQEVILRCVPISNHLYFYWYRQILGQKVEFLVSFYNNEISEKSEIFDDQFSVERPDGSNFTLKIRSTKLEDSAMYFCASSEGNSNYGYTFGSGTRLTVV.

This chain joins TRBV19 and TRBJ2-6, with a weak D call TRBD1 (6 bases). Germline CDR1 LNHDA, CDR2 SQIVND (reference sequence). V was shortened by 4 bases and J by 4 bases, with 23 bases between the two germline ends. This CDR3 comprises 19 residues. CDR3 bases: TGTGCCAGTAGTACCGGAGCGACAGGCGGATTCCTGGGGGCCAACGTCCTGACTTTC. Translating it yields CASSTGATGGFLGANVLTF.